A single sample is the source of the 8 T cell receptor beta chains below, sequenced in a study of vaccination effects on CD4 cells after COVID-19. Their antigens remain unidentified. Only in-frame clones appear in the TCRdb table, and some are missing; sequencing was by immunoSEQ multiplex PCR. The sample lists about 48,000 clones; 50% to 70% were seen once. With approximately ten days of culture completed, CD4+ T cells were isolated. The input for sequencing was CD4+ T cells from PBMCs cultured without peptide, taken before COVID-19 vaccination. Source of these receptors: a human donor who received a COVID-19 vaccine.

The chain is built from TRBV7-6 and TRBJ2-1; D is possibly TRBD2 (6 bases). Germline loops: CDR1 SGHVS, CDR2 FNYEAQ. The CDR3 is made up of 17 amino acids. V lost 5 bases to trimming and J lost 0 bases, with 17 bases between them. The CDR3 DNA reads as TGTGCCAGCAGCCACCCGTATGCGGGGAGCTCCTACAATGAGCAGTTCTTC. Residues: CASSHPYAGSSYNEQFF.

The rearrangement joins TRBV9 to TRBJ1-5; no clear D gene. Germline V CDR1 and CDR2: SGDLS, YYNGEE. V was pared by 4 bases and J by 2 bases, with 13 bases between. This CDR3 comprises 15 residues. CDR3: CASSPTSGGNQPQHF. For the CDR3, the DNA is TGTGCCAGCAGCCCTACCTCGGGCGGCAATCAGCCCCAGCATTTT.

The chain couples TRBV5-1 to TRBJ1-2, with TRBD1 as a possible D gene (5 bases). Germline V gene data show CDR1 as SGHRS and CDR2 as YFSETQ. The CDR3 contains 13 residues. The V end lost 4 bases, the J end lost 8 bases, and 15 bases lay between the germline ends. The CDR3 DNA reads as TGCGCCAGCAGCCTGGGACCGAGGGAGGGCTACACCTTC. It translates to CASSLGPREGYTF.

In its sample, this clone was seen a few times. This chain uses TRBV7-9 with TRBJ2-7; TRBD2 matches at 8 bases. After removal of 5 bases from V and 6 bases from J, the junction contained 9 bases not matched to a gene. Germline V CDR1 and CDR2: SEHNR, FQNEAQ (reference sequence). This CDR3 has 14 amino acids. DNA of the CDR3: TGTGCCAGCAGCCCTCGGGGGGGGCTTGGCGAGCAGTACTTC. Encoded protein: CASSPRGGLGEQYF.

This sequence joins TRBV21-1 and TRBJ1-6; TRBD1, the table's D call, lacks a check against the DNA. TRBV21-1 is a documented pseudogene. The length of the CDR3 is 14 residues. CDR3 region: CASSIAGASPRAHF. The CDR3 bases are TGTGCCAGCAGCATCGCTGGGGCCTCACCTCGGGCCCACTTT.

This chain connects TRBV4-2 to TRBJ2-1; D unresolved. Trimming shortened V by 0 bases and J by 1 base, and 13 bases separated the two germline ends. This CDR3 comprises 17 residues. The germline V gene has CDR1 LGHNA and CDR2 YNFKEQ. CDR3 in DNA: TGTGCCAGCAGCCAAGATACCCCCTGGGAATCCTACAATGAGCAGTTCTTC. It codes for CASSQDTPWESYNEQFF.

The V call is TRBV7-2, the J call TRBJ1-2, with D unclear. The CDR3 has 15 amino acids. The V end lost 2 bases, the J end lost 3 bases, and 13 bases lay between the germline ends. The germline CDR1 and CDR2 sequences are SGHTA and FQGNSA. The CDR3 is CASSLSSWEYYGYTF. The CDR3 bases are TGTGCCAGCAGCTTATCCTCTTGGGAATACTATGGCTACACCTTC.

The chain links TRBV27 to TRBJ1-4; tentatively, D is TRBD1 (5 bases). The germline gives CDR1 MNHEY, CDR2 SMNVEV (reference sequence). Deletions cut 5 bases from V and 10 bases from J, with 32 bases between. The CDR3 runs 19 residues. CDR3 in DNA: TGTGCCAGCAGTCCGACCAGAAATAGCGTTGTACTTGTAGGGACAAAACTGTTTTTT. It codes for CASSPTRNSVVLVGTKLFF.